This T cell receptor beta chain stems from a study of T-cell reconstitution after alpha-beta-depleted transplantation in children. Library preparation (for TCRbeta) was performed with unique molecular identifiers. TCRdb re-called the PCR reads with MiXCR, one entry per CDR3 protein. This table has around 600,000 distinct CDR3 sequences, about 10% appearing once. Germline V gives CDR1 LGHNA, CDR2 YSLEER. This CDR3 has 16 residues. Trimming removed 0 bases at V and 3 bases at J, with 15 bases between. The rearrangement uses TRBV4-3 and TRBJ2-7; D unresolved. The source was PBMCs from the stem cell graft donor, collected from the stem cell graft. The receptor was derived from a human donor who donated a stem cell graft to a child with acute myeloid leukemia. As DNA, the CDR3 is TGCGCCAGCAGCCAAGAGCCGTTACTTATACTCTACGAGCAGTACTTC. Its protein product is CASSQEPLLILYEQYF.